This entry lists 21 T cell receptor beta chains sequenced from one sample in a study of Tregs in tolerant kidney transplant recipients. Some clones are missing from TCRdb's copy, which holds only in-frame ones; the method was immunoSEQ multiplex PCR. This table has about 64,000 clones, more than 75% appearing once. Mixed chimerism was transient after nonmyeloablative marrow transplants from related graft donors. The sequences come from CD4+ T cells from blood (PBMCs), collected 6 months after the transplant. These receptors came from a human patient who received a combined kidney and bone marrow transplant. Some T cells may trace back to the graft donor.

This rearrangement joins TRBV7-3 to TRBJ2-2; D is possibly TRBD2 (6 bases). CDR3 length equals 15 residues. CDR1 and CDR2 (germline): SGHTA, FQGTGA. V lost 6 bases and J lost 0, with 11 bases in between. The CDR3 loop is CASSLGLTNTGELFF. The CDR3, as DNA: TGTGCCAGCAGTCTGGGACTTACGAACACCGGGGAGCTGTTTTTT.

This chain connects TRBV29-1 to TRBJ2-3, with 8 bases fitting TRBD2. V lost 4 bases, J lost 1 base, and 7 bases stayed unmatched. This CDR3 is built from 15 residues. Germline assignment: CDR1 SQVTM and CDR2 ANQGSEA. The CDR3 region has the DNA TGCAGCGTTGCCCGGGGGGGGATTGGCACAGATACGCAGTATTTT. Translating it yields CSVARGGIGTDTQYF.

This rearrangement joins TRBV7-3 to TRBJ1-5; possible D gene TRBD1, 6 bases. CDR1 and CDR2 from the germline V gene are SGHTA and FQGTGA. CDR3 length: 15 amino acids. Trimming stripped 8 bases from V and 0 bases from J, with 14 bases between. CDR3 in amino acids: CASFPGQISNQPQHF. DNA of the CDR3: TGTGCCAGCTTTCCGGGACAAATTAGCAATCAGCCCCAGCATTTT.

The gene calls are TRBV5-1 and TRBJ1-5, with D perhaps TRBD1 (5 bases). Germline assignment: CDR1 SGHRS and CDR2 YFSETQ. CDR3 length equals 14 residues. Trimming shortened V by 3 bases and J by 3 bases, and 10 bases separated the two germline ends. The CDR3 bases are TGCGCCAGCAGCTCCGGGGGGGACAATCAGCCCCAGCATTTT. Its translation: CASSSGGDNQPQHF. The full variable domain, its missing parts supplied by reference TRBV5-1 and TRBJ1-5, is KAGVTQTPRYLIKTRGQQVTLSCSPISGHRSVSWYQQTPGQGLQFLFEYFSETQRNKGNFPGRFSGRQFSNSRSEMNVSTLELGDSALYLCASSSGGDNQPQHFGDGTRLSIL.

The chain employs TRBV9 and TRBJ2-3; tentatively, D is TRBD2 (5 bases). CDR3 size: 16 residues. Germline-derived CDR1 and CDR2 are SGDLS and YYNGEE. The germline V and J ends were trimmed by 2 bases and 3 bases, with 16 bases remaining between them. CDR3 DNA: TGTGCCAGCAGCGTTCCAGCAGGACCGGGAACAGATACGCAGTATTTT. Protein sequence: CASSVPAGPGTDTQYF.

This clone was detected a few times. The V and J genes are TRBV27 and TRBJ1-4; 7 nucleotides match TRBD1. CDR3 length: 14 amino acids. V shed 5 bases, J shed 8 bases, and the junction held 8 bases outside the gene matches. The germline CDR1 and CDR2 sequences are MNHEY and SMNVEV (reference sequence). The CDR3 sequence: CASSNQGDGEKLFF. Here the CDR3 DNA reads TGTGCCAGCAGTAATCAGGGGGACGGGGAAAAACTGTTTTTT.

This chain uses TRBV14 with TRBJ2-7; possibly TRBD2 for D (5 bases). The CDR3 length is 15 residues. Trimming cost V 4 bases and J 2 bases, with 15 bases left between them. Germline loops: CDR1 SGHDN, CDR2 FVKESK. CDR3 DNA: TGTGCCAGCAGCCTGCAGGCCGGGGTCCCCTACGAGCAGTACTTC. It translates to CASSLQAGVPYEQYF.

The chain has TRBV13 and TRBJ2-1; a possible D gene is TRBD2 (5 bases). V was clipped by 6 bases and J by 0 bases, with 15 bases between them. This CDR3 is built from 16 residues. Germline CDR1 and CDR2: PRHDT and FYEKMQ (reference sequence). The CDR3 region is CASSSLGESSYNEQFF. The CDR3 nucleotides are TGTGCCAGCAGTTCACTTGGGGAGAGCTCCTACAATGAGCAGTTCTTC.

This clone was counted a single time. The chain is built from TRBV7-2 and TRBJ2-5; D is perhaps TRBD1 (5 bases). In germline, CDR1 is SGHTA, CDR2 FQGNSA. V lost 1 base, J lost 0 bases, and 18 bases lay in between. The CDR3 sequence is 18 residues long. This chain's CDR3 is CASSLVAGLPWNQETQYF. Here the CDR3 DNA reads TGTGCCAGCAGCTTAGTTGCAGGGCTACCGTGGAACCAAGAGACCCAGTACTTC.

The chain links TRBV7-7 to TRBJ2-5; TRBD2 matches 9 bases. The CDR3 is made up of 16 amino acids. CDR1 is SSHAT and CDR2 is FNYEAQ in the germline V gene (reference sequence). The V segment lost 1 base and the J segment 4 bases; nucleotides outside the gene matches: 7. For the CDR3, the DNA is TGTGCCAGCAGCTTAGGGGCGGGAGGGTCTGGAGAGACCCAGTACTTC. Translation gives CASSLGAGGSGETQYF.

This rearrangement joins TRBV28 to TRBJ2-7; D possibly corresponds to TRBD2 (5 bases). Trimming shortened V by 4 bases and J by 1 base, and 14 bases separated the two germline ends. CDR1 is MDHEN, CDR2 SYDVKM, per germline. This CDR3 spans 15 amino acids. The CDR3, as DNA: TGTGCCAGCAGTTCCCTCGGACTCGGTTCCTACGAGCAGTACTTC. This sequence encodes CASSSLGLGSYEQYF.

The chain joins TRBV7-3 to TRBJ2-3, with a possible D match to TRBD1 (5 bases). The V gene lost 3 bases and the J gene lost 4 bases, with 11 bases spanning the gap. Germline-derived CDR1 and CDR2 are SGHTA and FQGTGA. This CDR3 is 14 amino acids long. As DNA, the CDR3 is TGTGCCAGCAGCTTCCTAGGACACGCAGATACGCAGTATTTT. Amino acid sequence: CASSFLGHADTQYF.

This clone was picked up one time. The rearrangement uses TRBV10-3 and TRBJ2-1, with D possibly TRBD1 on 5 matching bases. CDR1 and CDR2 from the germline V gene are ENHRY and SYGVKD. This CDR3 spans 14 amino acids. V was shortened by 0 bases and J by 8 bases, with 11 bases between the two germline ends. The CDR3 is CAISESSQGDEQFF. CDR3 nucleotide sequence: TGTGCCATCAGTGAGTCGAGCCAGGGCGATGAGCAGTTCTTC.

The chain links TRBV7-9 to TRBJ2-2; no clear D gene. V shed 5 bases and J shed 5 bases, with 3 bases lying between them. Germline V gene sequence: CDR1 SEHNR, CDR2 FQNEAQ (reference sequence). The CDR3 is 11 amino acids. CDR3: CASSETGELFF. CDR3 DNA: TGTGCCAGCAGCGAGACCGGGGAGCTGTTTTTT. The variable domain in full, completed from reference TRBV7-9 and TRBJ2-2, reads DTGVSQNPRHKITKRGQNVTFRCDPISEHNRLYWYRQTLGQGPEFLTYFQNEAQLEKSRLLSDRFSAERPKGSFSTLEIQRTEQGDSAMYLCASSETGELFFGEGSRLTVL.

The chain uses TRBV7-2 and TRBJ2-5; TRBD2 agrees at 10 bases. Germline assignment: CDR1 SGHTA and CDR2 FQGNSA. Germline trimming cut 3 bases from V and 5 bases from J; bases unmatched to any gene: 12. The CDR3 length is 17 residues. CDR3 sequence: CASSFPSGRAFGETQYF. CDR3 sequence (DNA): TGTGCCAGCAGCTTTCCCAGCGGGAGGGCCTTCGGGGAGACCCAGTACTTC.

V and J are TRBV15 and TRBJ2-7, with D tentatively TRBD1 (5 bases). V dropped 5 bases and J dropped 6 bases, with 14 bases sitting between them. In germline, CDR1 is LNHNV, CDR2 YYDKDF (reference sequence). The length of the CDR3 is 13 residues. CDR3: CATSVRSRVEQYF. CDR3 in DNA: TGTGCCACCAGCGTTAGAAGCAGGGTCGAGCAGTACTTC.

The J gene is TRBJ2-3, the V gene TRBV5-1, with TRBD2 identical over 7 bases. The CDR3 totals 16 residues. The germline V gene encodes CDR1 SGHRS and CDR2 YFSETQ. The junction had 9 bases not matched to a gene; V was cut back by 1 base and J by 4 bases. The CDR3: CASSLTWAGVADTQYF. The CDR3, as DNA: TGCGCCAGCAGCTTGACTTGGGCGGGAGTCGCAGATACGCAGTATTTT.

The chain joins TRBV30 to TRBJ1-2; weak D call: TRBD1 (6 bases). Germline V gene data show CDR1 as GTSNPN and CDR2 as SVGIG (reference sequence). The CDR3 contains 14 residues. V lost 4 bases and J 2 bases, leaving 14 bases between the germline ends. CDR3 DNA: TGTGCCTGGAACCAAGGACAGAAGAACTATGGCTACACCTTC. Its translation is CAWNQGQKNYGYTF.

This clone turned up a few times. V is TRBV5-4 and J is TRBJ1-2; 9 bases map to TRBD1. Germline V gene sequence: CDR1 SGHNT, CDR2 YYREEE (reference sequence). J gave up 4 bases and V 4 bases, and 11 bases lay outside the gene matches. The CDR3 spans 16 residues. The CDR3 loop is CASSDNQGQGIYGYTF. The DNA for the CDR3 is TGTGCCAGCAGCGATAACCAAGGACAGGGGATCTATGGCTACACCTTC.

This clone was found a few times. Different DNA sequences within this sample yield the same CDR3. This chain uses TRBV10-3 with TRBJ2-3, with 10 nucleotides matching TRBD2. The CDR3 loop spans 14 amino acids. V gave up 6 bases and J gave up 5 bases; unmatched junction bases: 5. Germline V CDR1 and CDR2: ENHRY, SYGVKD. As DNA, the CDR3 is TGTGCCATCAGGCTAGCGGGAGAAGTAGATACGCAGTATTTT. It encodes CAIRLAGEVDTQYF.

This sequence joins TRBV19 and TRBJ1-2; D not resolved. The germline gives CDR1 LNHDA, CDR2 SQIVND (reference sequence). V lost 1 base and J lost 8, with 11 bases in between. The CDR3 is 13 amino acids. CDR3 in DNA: TGTGCCAGTAGTATAGGGTGGAGAGACGGCTACACCTTC. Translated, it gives CASSIGWRDGYTF.